A selection of T cell receptor beta chains follows, all from one sample in a study of blood T cell repertoires in COVID-19. The data were produced by immunoSEQ multiplex PCR, yet TCRdb's version contains in-frame clones alone and is incomplete. The sample lists about 41,000 clones; 88% were seen once. The sequenced sample was peripheral blood. The receptors shown here come from a human donor in a cohort sampled during active COVID-19. Each CDR3 is given with its conserved first and last residue. D genes are given only for firm matches. For some rows the clone size is stated as once, few or many, or as a class when expanded; others skip it.

NA NA TRBJ1-1 TRBV5-1 CASSLGGGEGAFF TGCGCCAGCAGCTTGGGGGGGGGCGAGGGAGCTTTCTTT
NA NA TRBJ1-2 TRBV28 CASSFPGAGANYGYTF TGTGCCAGCAGTTTCCCCGGGGCGGGGGCTAACTATGGCTACACCTTC
NA TRBD1 TRBJ2-1 TRBV6-6 CASTRPGQTISSYNEQFF TGTGCCAGCACTCGTCCGGGACAGACGATAAGCTCCTACAATGAGCAGTTCTTC
NA NA TRBJ1-1 TRBV6-1 CASSEGEGSGDTEAFF TGTGCCAGCAGTGAAGGTGAGGGGTCGGGGGACACTGAAGCTTTCTTT
NA NA TRBJ2-3 TRBV28 CASSLLGNTDTQYF TGTGCCAGCAGTTTACTCGGGAACACAGATACGCAGTATTTT
NA NA TRBJ2-1 TRBV27 CASSLYNEQFF TGTGCCAGCAGCCTATACAATGAGCAGTTCTTC
NA NA TRBJ1-1 TRBV18 CASSPPGDTEAFF TGTGCCAGCTCACCGCCCGGGGACACTGAAGCTTTCTTT
NA TRBD2 TRBJ2-1 TRBV7-9 CASSFAGRGGFRGEQFF TGTGCCAGCAGCTTCGCGGGGCGGGGGGGCTTCAGAGGTGAGCAGTTCTTC
once TRBD1 TRBJ1-3 TRBV6-6 CATTKGQGVLNTIYF TGTGCCACCACGAAGGGCCAGGGGGTGCTGAACACCATATATTTT
NA TRBD2 TRBJ2-1 TRBV14 CASSPQTSGGNNEQFF TGTGCCAGCAGCCCACAAACTAGCGGAGGTAACAATGAGCAGTTCTTC
NA NA TRBJ1-2 TRBV14 CASSQDHRFNYGYTF TGTGCCAGCAGCCAAGATCACAGGTTTAACTATGGCTACACCTTC
NA TRBD2 TRBJ2-1 TRBV10-3 CAIQPRGTSGSAEQFF TGTGCCATCCAACCTCGTGGGACTAGCGGGAGTGCTGAGCAGTTCTTC
NA TRBD1 TRBJ2-7 TRBV25-1 CASSEMDRGLDEQYF TGTGCCAGCAGTGAGATGGACAGGGGGCTCGACGAGCAGTACTTC
NA NA TRBJ2-5 TRBV4-1 CASSQDPTLGGGETQYF TGCGCCAGCAGCCAAGACCCTACTCTTGGGGGAGGAGAGACCCAGTACTTC
NA NA TRBJ2-2 TRBV24-1 CATSDTGDNTGELFF TGTGCCACCAGTGATACGGGGGATAACACCGGGGAGCTGTTTTTT
NA TRBD2 TRBJ2-1 TRBV6-4 CASSQESSGPQFF TGTGCCAGCAGTCAAGAATCTAGCGGTCCGCAGTTCTTC
NA TRBD1 TRBJ2-4 TRBV19 CASSIMGDRNIQYF TGTGCCAGTAGTATAATGGGGGACAGGAACATTCAGTACTTC
NA TRBD1 TRBJ2-1 TRBV5-4 CASSTGEVGDNEQFF TGTGCCAGCAGCACAGGGGAAGTGGGGGACAATGAGCAGTTCTTC
NA TRBD1 TRBJ2-7 TRBV30 CAWSGPRTGFHEQYF TGTGCCTGGAGTGGTCCGAGGACAGGGTTCCACGAGCAGTACTTC
NA TRBD1 TRBJ1-5 TRBV19 CASSLGQSLSNQPQHF TGTGCCAGTAGTTTGGGACAGAGCCTTAGCAATCAGCCCCAGCATTTT
NA TRBD2 TRBJ2-3 TRBV6-6 CASMGLAGDTQYF TGTGCCAGCATGGGGCTAGCGGGAGATACGCAGTATTTT
NA TRBD2 TRBJ2-1 TRBV18 CASSPSTRLLAGLSSYNEQFF TGTGCCAGCTCACCATCTACACGATTACTAGCGGGACTAAGCTCCTACAATGAGCAGTTCTTC
NA NA TRBJ1-6 TRBV14 CASSPWTVSPLHF TGTGCCAGCAGCCCTTGGACAGTTTCACCCCTCCACTTT
NA NA TRBJ2-5 TRBV19 CASSIPGIQETQYF TGTGCCAGTAGTATACCGGGAATCCAAGAGACCCAGTACTTC
NA NA TRBJ2-1 TRBV25-1 CASSSLARGYNEQFF TGTGCCAGCTCTTCCCTAGCGCGAGGATACAATGAGCAGTTCTTC
NA NA TRBJ2-7 TRBV5-1 CASSPILMAENYEQYF TGCGCCAGCAGCCCGATTTTAATGGCCGAAAACTACGAGCAGTACTTC
NA NA TRBJ2-7 TRBV24-1 CATSDQGYEQYF TGTGCCACCAGCGATCAGGGGTACGAGCAGTACTTC
NA TRBD2 TRBJ2-1 TRBV6-5 CASGTSLNEQFF TGTGCCAGCGGGACTAGTCTCAATGAGCAGTTCTTC
NA NA TRBJ1-5 TRBV30 CAWAKGSKAQPQHF TGTGCCTGGGCCAAGGGGTCGAAAGCTCAGCCCCAGCATTTT
few NA TRBJ2-7 TRBV27 CASSPYRDSLYEQYF TGTGCCAGCAGTCCCTACAGGGATTCCCTCTACGAGCAGTACTTC
NA TRBD1 TRBJ1-6 TRBV15 CATSRDLQGSPLHF TGTGCCACCAGCAGAGACCTACAGGGGTCACCCCTCCACTTT
NA TRBD2 TRBJ2-7 TRBV4-1 CASSQERRGRAYEQYF TGCGCCAGCAGCCAAGAACGGCGCGGGAGGGCCTACGAGCAGTACTTC
NA TRBD1 TRBJ2-3 TRBV11-2 CASSLAGTGITDTQYF TGTGCCAGCAGCTTAGCAGGGACAGGGATTACAGATACGCAGTATTTT
NA NA TRBJ1-2 TRBV29-1 CSVLYYGYTF TGCAGCGTTCTATACTATGGCTACACCTTC
NA NA TRBJ1-6 TRBV19 CASTYSSGAGSPLHF TGTGCCAGTACCTATTCGTCAGGGGCTGGGTCACCCCTCCACTTT
NA TRBD2 TRBJ2-2 TRBV28 CARSSPGGGGGELFF TGTGCCCGCAGTTCCCCGGGGGGGGGCGGCGGGGAGCTGTTTTTT
NA TRBD1 TRBJ2-7 TRBV28 CASVKLGTGEGAPYEQYF TGTGCCAGCGTCAAACTAGGGACAGGGGAGGGAGCGCCCTACGAGCAGTACTTC
NA TRBD2 TRBJ2-1 TRBV7-6 CASSLEIAGRYNEQFF TGTGCCAGCAGCTTAGAGATAGCGGGTAGATACAATGAGCAGTTCTTC
once TRBD1 TRBJ2-3 TRBV28 CASNQQGEADTQYF TGTGCCAGCAATCAACAGGGGGAGGCAGATACGCAGTATTTT
NA NA TRBJ2-7 TRBV2 CASRAPSSYEQYF TGTGCCAGCCGAGCACCAAGCTCCTACGAGCAGTACTTC
NA NA TRBJ2-3 TRBV6-4 CASSRTSTDTQYF TGTGCCAGCAGTAGGACTAGCACAGATACGCAGTATTTT
NA TRBD2 TRBJ2-1 TRBV7-2 CASSGRASGSGTYNEQFF TGTGCCAGCAGCGGCCGAGCTAGCGGGAGTGGCACCTACAATGAGCAGTTCTTC
NA NA TRBJ1-1 TRBV27 CASNQRGAEAFF TGTGCCAGCAATCAACGGGGGGCTGAAGCTTTCTTT
few NA TRBJ2-2 TRBV24-1 CATSEPGVRTGELFF TGTGCCACCAGTGAACCGGGGGTACGCACCGGGGAGCTGTTTTTT
NA TRBD1 TRBJ1-1 TRBV28 CASSLPGQGIYTEAFF TGTGCCAGCAGTTTACCGGGACAGGGAATTTACACTGAAGCTTTCTTT
NA NA TRBJ2-7 TRBV3-1/TRBV3-2 CASSQGQQLYEQYF TGTGCCAGCAGCCAAGGACAGCAGCTCTACGAGCAGTACTTC
NA TRBD2 TRBJ2-3 TRBV30 CAWSTTSGSLGDTQYF TGTGCCTGGAGTACCACTAGCGGTAGCTTGGGAGATACGCAGTATTTT
NA NA TRBJ1-2 TRBV24-1 CATSDLQGHNYGYTF TGTGCCACCAGTGATTTGCAGGGCCACAACTATGGCTACACCTTC